The 19 T cell receptor beta chains given below trace back to one sample, sequenced in a study of blood T cell repertoires in COVID-19. Assay: immunoSEQ multiplex PCR; the TCRdb copy retains only in-frame clones and omits some. The table lists around 50,000 clones, 86% of them singletons. Sequencing used peripheral blood. The receptors were sampled from a woman older than 75 with acute or convalescent COVID-19.

The V call is TRBV18, the J call TRBJ2-1, with 10 bases lining up with TRBD2. Per germline, CDR1 KGHSH and CDR2 LQKENI. The CDR3 runs to 21 residues. V shed 0 bases, J shed 0 bases, and the junction held 14 bases outside the gene matches. The CDR3 reads CASSPPWPHSGGPSSYNEQFF. For the CDR3, the DNA is TGTGCCAGCTCACCACCATGGCCACATAGCGGGGGGCCGAGCTCCTACAATGAGCAGTTCTTC.

This CDR3 is CASSQALAGAGPDTQYF. The CDR3 nucleotides read TGTGCCAGCAGCCAAGCCCTAGCGGGAGCCGGGCCAGATACGCAGTATTTT. The chain uses TRBV4-2 and TRBJ2-3; 10 bases align to TRBD2. With 1 base clipped from V and 4 bases from J, the junction kept 8 bases outside the gene matches. The CDR3 is 17 amino acids. The germline CDR1 and CDR2 sequences are LGHNA and YNFKEQ.

This clone was counted a single time. The gene calls are TRBV18 and TRBJ2-1, with 7 bases matching TRBD2. The CDR3 sequence is 16 residues long. From germline, CDR1 is KGHSH and CDR2 LQKENI. V lost 4 bases, J lost 5 bases, and 11 bases stayed unmatched. The chain's CDR3 is CASSLDWASGNNEQFF. CDR3 bases: TGTGCCAGCTCACTTGACTGGGCTAGCGGAAACAATGAGCAGTTCTTC.

This clone turned up a few times. The chain combines TRBV6-5 with TRBJ2-6, with D possibly being TRBD1 (6 bases). Deletions cut 4 bases from V and 0 bases from J, with 7 bases between. In germline, CDR1 is MNHEY, CDR2 SVGAGI. The CDR3 is made up of 15 amino acids. This CDR3 reads CASSLDSSGANVLTF. For the CDR3, the DNA is TGTGCCAGCAGTTTGGACAGCTCTGGGGCCAACGTCCTGACTTTC.

The V gene is TRBV25-1, the J gene TRBJ2-3, with D uncertain. The CDR3 has 16 residues. Looked up from germline, CDR1 is MGHDK and CDR2 is SYGVNS. V was shortened by 2 bases and J by 0 bases, with 12 bases between the two germline ends. CDR3 in amino acids: CASSELESTSTDTQYF. The DNA for the CDR3 is TGTGCCAGCAGTGAACTTGAATCGACAAGCACAGATACGCAGTATTTT.

The V and J genes are TRBV2 and TRBJ1-2; possibly TRBD1 for D (5 bases). The CDR3 runs to 13 residues. The germline gives CDR1 SNHLY, CDR2 FYNNEI. The V end lost 1 base, the J end lost 4 bases, and 7 bases lay between the germline ends. CDR3 amino acids: CASSEGGSYGYTF. CDR3 bases: TGTGCCAGCAGTGAAGGGGGCTCCTATGGCTACACCTTC.

The gene calls are TRBV13 and TRBJ1-2, with D tentatively TRBD1 (6 bases). Germline loops: CDR1 PRHDT, CDR2 FYEKMQ (reference sequence). V lost 0 bases to trimming and J lost 4 bases, with 15 bases between them. The CDR3 consists of 16 residues. This CDR3 is CASSLGLQGNLYGYTF. Written as DNA, the CDR3 is TGTGCCAGCAGCTTAGGGTTACAGGGAAACCTCTATGGCTACACCTTC.

This chain uses TRBV15 with TRBJ1-1; tentative D call: TRBD1 (5 bases). Trimming stripped 0 bases from V and 0 bases from J, with 14 bases between. Per germline, CDR1 LNHNV and CDR2 YYDKDF (reference sequence). The CDR3 has 17 residues. CDR3 nucleotides: TGTGCCACCAGCAGAGATTCGCAGGGAGGCATGAACACTGAAGCTTTCTTT. Translating gives CATSRDSQGGMNTEAFF.

This chain connects TRBV5-1 to TRBJ1-4; weak D call: TRBD1 (5 bases). The CDR3 has 15 amino acids. Germline V gene data show CDR1 as SGHRS and CDR2 as YFSETQ. V was clipped by 4 bases and J by 3 bases, with 13 bases between them. CDR3 coding DNA: TGCGCCAGCAGCCCAACAGGTGGAGCTAATGAAAAACTGTTTTTT. This gives the protein CASSPTGGANEKLFF.

This clone came up once. The chain combines TRBV6-5 with TRBJ1-1; possibly TRBD1 for D (6 bases). The CDR3 has 13 amino acids. V shed 6 bases and J shed 13 bases, with 21 bases lying between them. In germline, CDR1 is MNHEY, CDR2 SVGAGI. The DNA of the CDR3 is TGTGCCAGCAGCTCCCTCCAGGGGCAGGGATGTTTCTTT. It translates to CASSSLQGQGCFF.

The chain employs TRBV5-1 and TRBJ2-1; 9 nucleotides align to TRBD1. The CDR3 has 15 amino acids. Trimming at V came to 4 bases and at J to 5 bases, leaving 7 bases not matched to a gene. Germline values: CDR1 SGHRS, CDR2 YFSETQ. DNA of the CDR3: TGCGCCAGCAGCACCGGGACAGGGAGGGACAATGAGCAGTTCTTC. Amino acids: CASSTGTGRDNEQFF.

This clone has just one count. This rearrangement joins TRBV28 to TRBJ1-2, with 7 bases lining up with TRBD1. The CDR3 is 12 residues long. Germline V CDR1 and CDR2: MDHEN, SYDVKM. V dropped 2 bases and J dropped 13; count of bases not matched to a gene: 7. CDR3 residues: CASSLNRAGGTF. For the CDR3, the DNA is TGTGCCAGCAGTTTAAACAGGGCAGGGGGCACCTTC.

The chain employs TRBV6-5 and TRBJ1-2; D may be TRBD1 (5 bases). CDR3 size: 14 residues. Germline CDR1 and CDR2: MNHEY and SVGAGI. Trimming left V 0 bases short and J 6 bases short, with 11 bases between. CDR3 nucleotides: TGTGCCAGCAGTTACTCGATCCAGGGCGATGGCTACACCTTC. This encodes CASSYSIQGDGYTF.

The chain couples TRBV12-3 or TRBV12-4 to TRBJ1-5; perhaps TRBD1 as D (6 bases). The CDR3 totals 13 residues. V was cut by 4 bases and J by 9 bases, with 13 bases left in between. The DNA for the CDR3 is TGTGCCAGCAGTTCCACAGGGTCTGGGCCCCAGCATTTT. It specifies CASSSTGSGPQHF.

The gene calls are TRBV3-1 (or the pseudogene TRBV3-2) and TRBJ1-1; TRBD1 aligns across 8 bases. CDR3 length: 14 amino acids. From germline, CDR1 is LGHDT and CDR2 YNNKEL (reference sequence). Trimming cost V 4 bases and J 5 bases; bases outside gene matches: 6. The CDR3 is CASSRRTGSTEAFF. DNA for the CDR3: TGTGCCAGCAGCCGCAGGACAGGGTCGACTGAAGCTTTCTTT.

The CDR3 DNA sequence: TGTGCCAGCAGTAACCTGGGACAGGGGGGTGCCTACGAGCAGTACTTC. Translating gives CASSNLGQGGAYEQYF. The V gene is TRBV28, the J gene TRBJ2-7; 11 positions match TRBD1. Trimming at V came to 5 bases and at J to 2 bases, leaving 8 bases not matched to a gene. The CDR3 consists of 16 residues. In germline, CDR1 is MDHEN, CDR2 SYDVKM.

This clone was detected a few times. The genes are TRBV28 and TRBJ1-2; D may be TRBD1 (5 bases). CDR1 and CDR2 from the germline V gene are MDHEN and SYDVKM. The germline V and J ends were trimmed by 3 bases and 7 bases, with 15 bases remaining between them. The CDR3 sequence is 14 residues long. CDR3 coding DNA: TGTGCCAGCAGTTTGCTCCACAGGTCGGGTGGCTACACCTTC. Translated: CASSLLHRSGGYTF.

This clone was found once. The rearrangement links TRBV6-5 to TRBJ1-2; 9 positions agree with TRBD1. Losses at the gene ends were 6 bases for V and 0 bases for J; bases not matched to a gene: 5. Per the germline V gene, CDR1 is MNHEY and CDR2 is SVGAGI. The CDR3 is made up of 15 amino acids. The CDR3: CASRLQGASNYGYTF. The CDR3 DNA reads TGTGCCAGCAGGTTACAGGGGGCATCTAACTATGGCTACACCTTC.

The chain combines TRBV5-1 with TRBJ2-2, with 9 bases aligning to TRBD1. The junction had 7 bases not matched to a gene; V was cut back by 6 bases and J by 7 bases. The CDR3 extends over 14 amino acids. CDR1 and CDR2 from the germline V gene are SGHRS and YFSETQ. In nucleotides, the CDR3 is TGCGCCAGCAAAAAGGGGACAGGGAACGGGGAGCTGTTTTTT. Protein: CASKKGTGNGELFF. Together with reference TRBV5-1 and TRBJ2-2, the CDR3 gives the full variable domain: KAGVTQTPRYLIKTRGQQVTLSCSPISGHRSVSWYQQTPGQGLQFLFEYFSETQRNKGNFPGRFSGRQFSNSRSEMNVSTLELGDSALYLCASKKGTGNGELFFGEGSRLTVL.